The present T cell receptor beta chain was sequenced within a study of cytomegalovirus exposure and HLA in healthy donors (dated by TCRdb to 2016 to 2017). For context, the study as a whole: According to an earlier analysis of 550 to 700 of the donors, some 170 million T cells yielded 90 million to 140 million unique TCR beta sequences and 250 to 350 Gb of sequence data. An early release covering roughly 640 HLA-typed donors comprised roughly 300 gigabases of sequencing data and roughly 85 million unique TCR sequences. Of the roughly 400 genotyped donors, 65% to 90% were placed in the genetic ancestry cluster associated with self-reported Caucasian donors. The study was designed to test whether signatures of past pathogen exposure could be identified by cataloging public T cell receptors. The T cell repertoires of under 700 subjects were profiled by immunosequencing and related to cytomegalovirus serostatus. A separate validation cohort of approximately 130 different subjects was used in addition to the 666-subject first cohort. To predict cytomegalovirus infection status, the study combined high-throughput TCR immunosequencing, statistical association of individual TCRs with disease status, and machine learning. In a later analysis, previously published TCR beta repertoires from 500 to 750 donors were re-analyzed and high-resolution HLA genotyping was added so that TCR occurrence patterns could be studied. In the later analysis, no new phenotypic data were used to find candidate immune exposures; instead, reliance was placed on TCR beta sequences and their occurrence across donors. An earlier analysis of some 500 of the donors used high-throughput TCR beta sequencing to judge whether each TCR beta V gene segment behaved as functional or pseudogenic. Donor age, sex, ethnicity and CMV serostatus were compiled together with the repertoire data. Genome-wide SNP genotypes for about three fifths of the roughly 670 donors were used in a later genetic analysis, which treated that subset as a discovery cohort. Every discovery cohort repertoire had been produced on one sequencing platform. HLA typing included class I and class II loci at four-digit resolution. Typing coverage differed by locus: A, B, C, DRB1 and DQB1 were typed in about 629-630 donors, DQA1 in around 500, DPA1 in 600 to 610, and DPB1 in about 450. Roughly five DR-DQ haplotypes were handled as single units for association and clustering, since linkage in the cohort was strong. Among 398 genotyped donors of the cohort, an average of approximately 250,000 unique TCR beta nucleotide sequences were sequenced per donor, 15% to 20% of them non-productive. The paper as a whole reports these results and caveats: Only TCR beta chains were sequenced in this cohort, and the absence of alpha or paired-chain data limited detectable features. A total of about 180 TCR beta chains were listed by the study as associated with cytomegalovirus. Cytomegalovirus status was reported to be diagnosed by the classifier with high specificity and sensitivity in both the original and validation cohorts. A later genetic analysis reported fewer N-insertions in productive TCRs among donors in an Asian-associated ancestry cluster than the roughly 700-donor mean. Strong co-occurrence of HLA alleles, especially DR and DQ, made assigning TCR associations to individual alleles difficult. Correlated functional status among segregating V segments might be attributable to linkage disequilibrium, but an unknown experimental factor could not be ruled out. Because HLA typing was missing for some donors at each locus, association tests included only the typed subset. A cluster of highly shared sequence variants was judged likely to be a technical artifact of the sequencing pipeline. At a false discovery rate of 0.05, a later analysis linked 16,951 TCR beta sequences to specific HLA alleles. A later analysis reported that several top co-occurrence clusters appeared linked to parvovirus B19, influenza, CMV and Epstein-Barr virus. A few of the identified cytomegalovirus-associated TCR beta chains were confirmed in vitro to be specific for cytomegalovirus antigens. According to a later analysis, most CMV-associated TCR beta chains appeared to be HLA-restricted, and the HLA associations seemed to be driven largely by CMV exposure. A later analysis found that HLA-associated TCR beta chains were more clonally expanded and had lower generation probabilities than equally common non-associated chains. The authors suggested that the approach could potentially be extended to other disease states and immunological phenotypes. Because the 87-base-pair reads could not distinguish some IMGT-functional V segments, including TRBV6-2 and TRBV6-3, those segments were excluded. About 15 rarely observed V segments, including chromosome 9 orphons, were excluded from the earlier analysis of several hundred of the donors because counts were too low. A later analysis found that TCR association rates varied across HLA loci, with DRB1 alleles showing the most associated TCRs and HLA-C alleles the fewest. Most TCR sequences were seen in very few donors, while some public TCRs were found in many individuals. A later genetic analysis associated a missense DCLRE1C variant with V-gene and J-gene trimming of TCR beta chains, and an independent cohort replicated the association. For the cohort, immune exposure information was limited to CMV serostatus. Presence/absence analyses assumed roughly uniform sequencing depth across donors, an assumption that may not hold. A further reported finding was that TCR beta sequences accurately predicted the HLA-A and HLA-B alleles for most subjects in the first cohort. In an earlier analysis of about 540 of the donors, most TCR beta V segments were observed in productive rearrangements about 87% or about 30% of the time, broadly matching IMGT annotations.

In the case of this clone: No antigen is known for it. No qualities accompany the bases; no much larger clone lies one base away.

In total, 630 or so healthy bone marrow donors made up the cohort. All cohort members were sampled while nominally healthy, although unrecorded immune exposures were likely present. The donor was CMV seronegative and belonged to the group of 352 seronegative cohort members. A peripheral blood sample was provided by each donor, and peripheral blood mononuclear cells were used for TCR beta sequencing. Genomic DNA was extracted from the blood cell samples with the Qiagen DNeasy Blood Extraction Kit. Library preparation was by the immunoSEQ multiplex PCR assay. For the multiplex PCR, a mixture combining 60 forward primers for TCR Vbeta segments and 13 reverse primers for TCR Jbeta segments was used. The CDR3 region of rearranged TCR beta genes was amplified from genomic DNA with a multiplex PCR assay. Amplified TCR beta libraries were sequenced as 87-base-pair reads on the Illumina HiSeq System. The authors' pipeline ran thus. In a later analysis, some 80 million unique TCR beta chains were counted across the 500 to 850 repertoires, and roughly 11 million of these chains were shared by at least two donors. To remove PCR and sequencing errors, raw reads were error-corrected and collapsed into unique sequences using a nearest-neighbor algorithm that merged closely related sequences. CDR3 sequences were aligned to IMGT reference sequences to assign V, D and J gene segments. For a sequence to be retained, a match of at least six nucleotides was required to both a V gene segment and a J gene segment. A rearrangement was called productive if the CDR3 had no stop codons and remained in frame with V and J, and every other rearrangement was called non-productive. Following IMGT convention, CDR3 was defined as the stretch from the second conserved V-encoded cysteine to the conserved J-encoded phenylalanine. The earlier analysis of about 590 of the donors excluded sequences that lacked an unambiguous match to a single V gene segment. In an earlier analysis of roughly 500 of the donors, V segments were called functional above 56.7% productive rearrangements and were called segregating when the between-donor standard deviation exceeded 5%. A statistical classification framework was built for diagnosing cytomegalovirus status from the catalog of TCR beta chain sequences. A later analysis assigned V and J genes by comparing TCR nucleotide sequences with IMGT/GENE-DB human TR gene sequences. Using the TCRdist pipeline, a later analysis assigned CDR3 sequences along with most-parsimonious VDJ recombination scenarios. In a later analysis, each TCR beta chain was defined by its CDR3 amino acid sequence together with its V-gene family, and reads without a unique V-gene family were excluded. A later analysis removed over 500 highly shared, low-generation-probability nucleotide sequences to deal with suspected cross-contamination and a sequencing artifact. For each public chain, a later analysis derived a clonal expansion index from normalized ranks of inferred template counts within each repertoire. In a later analysis, generation probabilities were computed with a VDJ recombination model fitted to out-of-frame rearrangements, and the resulting probabilities were checked against IGoR. In a later analysis, hypergeometric tests were used to score TCR-TCR, TCR-HLA and TCR-CMV co-occurrence, with a repertoire-size bias correction applied to TCR pairs. False discovery rates were estimated in a later analysis by permuting HLA or CMV assignments 20 times. In a later analysis, co-occurring TCRs were grouped using DBSCAN, and TCRdist sequence similarity was added for clustering within HLA-allele-positive subsets. Repertoires with fewer than 30,000 or more than 120,000 public chains were left out of co-occurrence clustering, as were five repertoires with anomalous nucleotide sharing. Sourced from immuneACCESS, this table was stored by TCRdb with only in-frame sequences that have V and J called. A share of the clones is absent; for the studies checked, an unresolved V gene accounts for under half, and the remainder has no known explanation. V and J calls and clone size are given by that table; D and trimming were obtained from the DNA. The sample yields 150,000 to 200,000 clones; around 62% were counted once. The ten largest make up around 3.2% of the sample.

CDR1 and CDR2 are read off the germline V gene (reference sequence) as GTSNPN and SVGIG. V is pared back by 4 bases and J by 0 bases, with 4 bases lying between the germline termini. Spanning cysteine to phenylalanine, the CDR3 consists of 12 amino acids. Only the CDR3 DNA stays, 36 bases, in frame from base 1. Sequences were obtained from PBMCs. The chain links TRBV30 with TRBJ1-3; the D gene lacks a confident call. The TCR originated in a man aged 40-50 years in good health and CMV-seronegative. The nucleotide sequence reads as follows: TGTGCCTGGACATTCTCTGGAAACACCATATATTTT. The resulting protein is CAWTFSGNTIYF.